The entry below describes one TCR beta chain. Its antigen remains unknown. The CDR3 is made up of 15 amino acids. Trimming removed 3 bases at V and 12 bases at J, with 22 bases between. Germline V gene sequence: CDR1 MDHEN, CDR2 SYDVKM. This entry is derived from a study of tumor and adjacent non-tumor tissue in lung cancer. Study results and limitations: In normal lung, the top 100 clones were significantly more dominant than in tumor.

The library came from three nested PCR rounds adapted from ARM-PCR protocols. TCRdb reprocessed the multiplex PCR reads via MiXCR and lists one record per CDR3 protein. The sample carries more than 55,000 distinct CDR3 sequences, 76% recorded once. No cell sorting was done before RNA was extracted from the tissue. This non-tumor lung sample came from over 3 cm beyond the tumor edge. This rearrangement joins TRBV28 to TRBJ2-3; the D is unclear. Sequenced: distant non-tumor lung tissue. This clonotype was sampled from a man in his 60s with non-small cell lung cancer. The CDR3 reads CASSFGYFSTDIQYF. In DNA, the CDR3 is TGTGCCAGCAGTTTCGGATATTTCAGCACAGATATACAGTATTTT. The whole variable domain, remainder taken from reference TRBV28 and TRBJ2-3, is DVKVTQSSRYLVKRTGEKVFLECVQDMDHENMFWYRQDPGLGLRLIYFSYDVKMKEKGDIPEGYSVSREKKERFSLILESASTNQTSMYLCASSFGYFSTDIQYFGPGTRLTVL.